Described below is a single T cell receptor beta chain sequence and its context. Treatment-naive patients with stable or active relapsing-remitting disease were the multiple sclerosis controls. These data come from a study of CD8 T cells in Susac syndrome. The germline V gene has CDR1 SGHRS and CDR2 YFSETQ. This CDR3 has 16 residues. With 4 bases removed from V and 4 bases from J, the gap between germline ends came to 17 bases. RNA, at about 0.5 to 1 ug, was reverse transcribed with random hexamers. An immunoSEQ multiplex PCR amplified TCR beta CDR3 over 54 Vbeta and 13 Jbeta. TCRdb re-analysed the immunoSEQ multiplex PCR reads in MiXCR, keeping a single row per CDR3 protein. The sample yields more than 250,000 distinct CDR3 sequences, roughly 94% seen once.

The chain uses TRBV5-1 and TRBJ2-2; D gene uncertain. This receptor was identified in a human donor with multiple sclerosis. The sample comprised CD4+ T cells from PBMCs. DNA for the CDR3: TGCGCCAGCAGCCCACCCGGGCCCCGCTCCACCGGGGAGCTGTTTTTT. Translated: CASSPPGPRSTGELFF.